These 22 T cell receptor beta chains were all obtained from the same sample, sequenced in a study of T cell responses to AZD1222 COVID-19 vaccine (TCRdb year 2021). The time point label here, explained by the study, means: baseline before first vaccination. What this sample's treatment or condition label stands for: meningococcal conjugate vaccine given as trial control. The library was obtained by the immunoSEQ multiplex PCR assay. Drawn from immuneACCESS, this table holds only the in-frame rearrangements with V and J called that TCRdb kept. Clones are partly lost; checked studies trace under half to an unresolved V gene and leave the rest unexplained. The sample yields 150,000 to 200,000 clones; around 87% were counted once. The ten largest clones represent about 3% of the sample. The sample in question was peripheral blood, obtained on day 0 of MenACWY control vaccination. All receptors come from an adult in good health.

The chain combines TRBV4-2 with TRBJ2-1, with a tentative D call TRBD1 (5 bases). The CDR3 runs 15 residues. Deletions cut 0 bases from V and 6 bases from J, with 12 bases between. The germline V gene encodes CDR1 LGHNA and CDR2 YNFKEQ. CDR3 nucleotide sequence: TGTGCCAGCAGCCAAGAAACAGAAAGGGGCAATGAGCAGTTCTTC. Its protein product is CASSQETERGNEQFF.

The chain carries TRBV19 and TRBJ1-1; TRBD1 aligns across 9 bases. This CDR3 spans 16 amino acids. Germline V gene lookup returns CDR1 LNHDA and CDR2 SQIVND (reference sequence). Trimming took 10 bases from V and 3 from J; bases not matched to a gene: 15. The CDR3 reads CATLPGVGTGYTEAFF. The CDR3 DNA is TGTGCCACCCTACCAGGCGTCGGGACAGGGTACACTGAAGCTTTCTTT. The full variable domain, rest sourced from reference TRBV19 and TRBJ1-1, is DGGITQSPKYLFRKEGQNVTLSCEQNLNHDAMYWYRQDPGQGLRLIYYSQIVNDFQKGDIAEGYSVSREKKESFPLTVTSAQKNPTAFYLCATLPGVGTGYTEAFFGQGTRLTVV.

This CDR3 reads CATRGDTQYF. The CDR3 region has the DNA TGTGCCACCAGAGGGGATACGCAGTATTTT. The rearrangement links TRBV28 to TRBJ2-3; D might be TRBD2 (5 bases). Germline values: CDR1 MDHEN, CDR2 SYDVKM. The CDR3 length is 10 residues. Trimming stripped 10 bases from V and 6 bases from J, with 8 bases between.

CDR3 in amino acids: CASSPTTDQPQHF. As DNA, the CDR3 is TGCGCCAGCAGCCCAACAACAGATCAGCCCCAGCATTTT. The V call is TRBV5-1, the J call TRBJ1-5; D unresolved. This CDR3 is 13 amino acids long. Germline-derived CDR1 and CDR2 are SGHRS and YFSETQ. The V and J ends lost 4 bases and 5 bases respectively, with 10 bases between them.

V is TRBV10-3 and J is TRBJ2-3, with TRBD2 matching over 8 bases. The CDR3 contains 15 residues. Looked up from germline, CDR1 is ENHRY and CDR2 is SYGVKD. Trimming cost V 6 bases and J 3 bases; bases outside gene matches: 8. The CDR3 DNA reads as TGTGCCATCAGATTAGCGGGAATAGAAACAGATACGCAGTATTTT. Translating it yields CAIRLAGIETDTQYF.

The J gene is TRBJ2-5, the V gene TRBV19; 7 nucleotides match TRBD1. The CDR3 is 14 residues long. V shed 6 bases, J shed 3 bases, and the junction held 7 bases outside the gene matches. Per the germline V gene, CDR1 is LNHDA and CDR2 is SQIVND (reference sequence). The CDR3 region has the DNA TGTGCCAGTAGCAACGGACAGGTCAAAGAGACCCAGTACTTC. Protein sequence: CASSNGQVKETQYF.

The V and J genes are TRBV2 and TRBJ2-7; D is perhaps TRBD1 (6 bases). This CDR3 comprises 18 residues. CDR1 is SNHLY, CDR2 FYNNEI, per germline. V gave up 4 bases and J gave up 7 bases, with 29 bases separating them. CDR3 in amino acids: CASSALPLSRVGAGEQYF. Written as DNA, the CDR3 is TGTGCCAGCAGTGCCCTGCCCTTATCTCGTGTGGGGGCCGGGGAGCAGTACTTC.

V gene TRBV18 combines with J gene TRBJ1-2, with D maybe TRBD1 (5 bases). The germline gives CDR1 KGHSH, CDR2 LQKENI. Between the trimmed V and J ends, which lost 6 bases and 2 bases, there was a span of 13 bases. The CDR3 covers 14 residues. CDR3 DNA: TGTGCCAGCTCGCCGGGACGGGGGAACTATGGCTACACCTTC. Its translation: CASSPGRGNYGYTF.

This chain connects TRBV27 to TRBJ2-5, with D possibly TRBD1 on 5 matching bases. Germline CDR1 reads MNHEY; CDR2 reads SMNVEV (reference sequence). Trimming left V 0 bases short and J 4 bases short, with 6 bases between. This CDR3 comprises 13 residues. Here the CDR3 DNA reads TGTGCCAGCAGTTTATCAAGGGGAGAGACCCAGTACTTC. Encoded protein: CASSLSRGETQYF.

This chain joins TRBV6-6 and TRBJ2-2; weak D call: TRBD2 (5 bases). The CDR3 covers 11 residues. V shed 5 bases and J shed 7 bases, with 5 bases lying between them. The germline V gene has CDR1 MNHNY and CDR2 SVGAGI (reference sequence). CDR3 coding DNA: TGTGCCAGCAGTGCGGGCGGGGAGCTGTTTTTT. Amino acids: CASSAGGELFF.

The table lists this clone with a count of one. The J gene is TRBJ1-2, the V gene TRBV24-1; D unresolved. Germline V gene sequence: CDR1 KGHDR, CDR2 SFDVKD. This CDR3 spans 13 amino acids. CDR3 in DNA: TGTGCTCGGCCTTGTGGGAGGGTATATGGCTACACCTTC. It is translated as CARPCGRVYGYTF.

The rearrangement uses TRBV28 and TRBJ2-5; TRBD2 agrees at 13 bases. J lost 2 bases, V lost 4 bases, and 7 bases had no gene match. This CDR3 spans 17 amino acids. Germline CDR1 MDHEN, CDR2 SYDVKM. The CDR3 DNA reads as TGTGCCAGCAGTTCTTGGACTAGCGGGAGAAGGCAAGAGACCCAGTACTTC. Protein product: CASSSWTSGRRQETQYF.

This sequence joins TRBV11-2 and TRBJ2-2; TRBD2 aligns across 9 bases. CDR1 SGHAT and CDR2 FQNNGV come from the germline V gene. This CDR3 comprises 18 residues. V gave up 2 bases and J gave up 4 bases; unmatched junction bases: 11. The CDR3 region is CASSLSSGESLGTGELFF. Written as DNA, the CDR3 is TGTGCCAGCAGCTTATCTAGCGGGGAGTCTCTTGGCACCGGGGAGCTGTTTTTT.

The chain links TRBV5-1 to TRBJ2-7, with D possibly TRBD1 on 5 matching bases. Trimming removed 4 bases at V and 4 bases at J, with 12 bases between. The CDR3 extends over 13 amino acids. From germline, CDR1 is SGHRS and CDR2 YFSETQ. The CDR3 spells CASSQETGYEQYF. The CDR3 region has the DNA TGCGCCAGCAGCCAAGAAACAGGTTACGAGCAGTACTTC.

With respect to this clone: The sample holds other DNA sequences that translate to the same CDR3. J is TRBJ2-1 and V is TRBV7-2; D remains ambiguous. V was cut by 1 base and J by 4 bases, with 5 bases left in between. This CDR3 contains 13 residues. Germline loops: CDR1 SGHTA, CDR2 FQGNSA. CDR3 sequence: CASSLGSYNEQFF. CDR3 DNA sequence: TGTGCCAGCAGCTTAGGCTCGTACAATGAGCAGTTCTTC.

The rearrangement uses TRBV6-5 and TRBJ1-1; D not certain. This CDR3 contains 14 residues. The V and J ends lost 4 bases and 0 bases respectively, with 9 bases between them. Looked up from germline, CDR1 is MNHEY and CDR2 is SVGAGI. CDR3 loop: CASSFSRLNTEAFF. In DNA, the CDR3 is TGTGCCAGCAGTTTCTCTCGGTTGAACACTGAAGCTTTCTTT.

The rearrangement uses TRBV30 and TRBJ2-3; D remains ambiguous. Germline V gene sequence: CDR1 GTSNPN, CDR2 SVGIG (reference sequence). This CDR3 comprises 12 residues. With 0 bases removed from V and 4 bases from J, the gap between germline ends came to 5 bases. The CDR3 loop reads CAWSVTSDTQYF. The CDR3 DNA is TGTGCCTGGAGTGTGACTTCAGATACGCAGTATTTT.

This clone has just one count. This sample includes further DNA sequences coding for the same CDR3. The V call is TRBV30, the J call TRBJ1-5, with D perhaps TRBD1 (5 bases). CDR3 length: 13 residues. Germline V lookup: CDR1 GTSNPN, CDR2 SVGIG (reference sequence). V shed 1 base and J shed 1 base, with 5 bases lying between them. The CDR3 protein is CAWSGGSNQPQHF. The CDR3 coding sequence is TGTGCCTGGAGTGGGGGGAGCAATCAGCCCCAGCATTTT. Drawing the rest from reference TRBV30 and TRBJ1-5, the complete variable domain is SQTIHQWPATLVQPVGSPLSLECTVEGTSNPNLYWYRQAAGRGLQLLFYSVGIGQISSEVPQNLSASRPQDRQFILSSKKLLLSDSGFYLCAWSGGSNQPQHFGDGTRLSIL.

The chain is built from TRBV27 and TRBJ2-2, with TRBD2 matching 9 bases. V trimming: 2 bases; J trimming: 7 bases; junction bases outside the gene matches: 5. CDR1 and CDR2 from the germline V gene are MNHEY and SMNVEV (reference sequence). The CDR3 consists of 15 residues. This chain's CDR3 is CASSLGAGGFGELFF. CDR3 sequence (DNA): TGTGCCAGCAGTTTAGGAGCGGGAGGCTTCGGGGAGCTGTTTTTT.

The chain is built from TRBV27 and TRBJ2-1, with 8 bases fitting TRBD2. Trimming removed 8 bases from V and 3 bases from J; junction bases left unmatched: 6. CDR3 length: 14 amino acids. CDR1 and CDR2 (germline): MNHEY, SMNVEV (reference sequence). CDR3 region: CASSALAGYNEQFF. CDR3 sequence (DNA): TGTGCCAGCTCAGCCCTAGCGGGCTACAATGAGCAGTTCTTC.

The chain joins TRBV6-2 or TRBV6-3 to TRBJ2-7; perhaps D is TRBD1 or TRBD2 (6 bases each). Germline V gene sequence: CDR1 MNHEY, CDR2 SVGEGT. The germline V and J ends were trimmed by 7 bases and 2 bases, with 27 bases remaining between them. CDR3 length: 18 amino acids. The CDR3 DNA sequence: TGTGCCAGCACCCCTACTAGCTCGCGACAGGTCCTTCCCTACGAGCAGTACTTC. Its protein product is CASTPTSSRQVLPYEQYF.

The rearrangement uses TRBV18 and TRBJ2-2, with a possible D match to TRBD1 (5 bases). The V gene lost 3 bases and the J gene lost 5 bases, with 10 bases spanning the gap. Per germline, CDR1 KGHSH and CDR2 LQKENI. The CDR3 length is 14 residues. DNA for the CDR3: TGTGCCAGCTCACCGGGGCAGACAACCGGGGAGCTGTTTTTT. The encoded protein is CASSPGQTTGELFF.